One sample yielded the 18 T cell receptor beta chains listed below, sequenced in a study of T-cell reconstitution after alpha-beta-depleted transplantation in children. This sample's TCRbeta library carried unique molecular identifier barcodes. From the PCR reads, TCRdb called clonotypes with MiXCR, one entry per CDR3 protein. The sample consists of about 460,000 distinct CDR3 sequences, about an eighth of them appearing once. The sequences come from PBMCs, mostly from graft donor cells, collected 180 days after TCRalphabeta/CD19-depleted stem cell transplant. Receptor source: a female patient under 10 years old who had a stem cell transplant for aplastic anemia, so the T cells may come from the graft donor.

This clonotype turned up a few times. The chain is built from TRBV5-5 and TRBJ1-1, with D hard to call. Germline V gene data show CDR1 as SGHKS and CDR2 as YYEKEE (reference sequence). Trimming pared 4 bases from V and 1 base from J, leaving 20 bases between. CDR3 size: 17 residues. This CDR3 reads CASSPQMPSNGNTEAFF. The CDR3 DNA reads TGTGCCAGCAGCCCCCAAATGCCCTCGAACGGGAACACTGAAGCTTTCTTT.

This clonotype was found many times. The chain carries TRBV20-1 and TRBJ2-7; 10 bases are shared with TRBD2. The CDR3 is made up of 13 amino acids. CDR1 DFQATT and CDR2 SNEGSKA come from the germline V gene (reference sequence). J was trimmed by 2 bases and V by 3 bases; bases with no gene match: 1. CDR3 coding DNA: TGCAGTGCTAGGCTAGCGGGGGCCTACGAGCAGTACTTC. Amino acids: CSARLAGAYEQYF.

The CDR3 spells CASSLLGRTPGELFF. As DNA, the CDR3 is TGTGCCAGCAGCTTATTGGGACGGACACCCGGGGAGCTGTTTTTT. The gene calls are TRBV7-2 and TRBJ2-2; either TRBD1 or TRBD2 may fit D (5 bases each). This CDR3 contains 15 residues. V lost 2 bases to trimming and J lost 6 bases, with 13 bases between them. Germline lookup yields CDR1 SGHTA and CDR2 FQGNSA.

The chain has TRBV30 and TRBJ2-7; D not certain. The CDR3 covers 11 residues. Trimming removed 3 bases from V and 4 bases from J, with 7 bases in between. Per germline, CDR1 GTSNPN and CDR2 SVGIG (reference sequence). The CDR3 is CAWRLRYEQYF. The CDR3 DNA is TGTGCCTGGAGGCTGAGATACGAGCAGTACTTC.

This chain connects TRBV6-2 or TRBV6-3 to TRBJ2-7, with D perhaps TRBD1 or TRBD2 (5 bases each). This CDR3 is built from 15 residues. Germline CDR1 is MNHEY and CDR2 is SVGEGT. Trimming left V 7 bases short and J 1 base short, with 17 bases between. The CDR3 loop reads CASKEAPGWSYEQYF. The DNA for the CDR3 is TGTGCCAGCAAGGAGGCACCAGGGTGGTCCTACGAGCAGTACTTC.

The V gene is TRBV13, the J gene TRBJ1-1, with unresolved D. Germline CDR1 and CDR2: PRHDT and FYEKMQ (reference sequence). This CDR3 is built from 11 residues. Trimming removed 5 bases at V and 10 bases at J, with 11 bases between. CDR3 in amino acids: CASSPDAVAFF. CDR3 bases: TGTGCCAGCAGCCCCGACGCGGTAGCTTTCTTT.

The chain links TRBV29-1 to TRBJ2-7, with 9 nucleotides matching TRBD2. The V and J ends lost 1 base and 6 bases, in that order; junction bases with no gene match: 4. Germline CDR1 is SQVTM and CDR2 is ANQGSEA. This CDR3 comprises 13 residues. This CDR3 is CSVEGGRGSEQYF. CDR3 sequence (DNA): TGCAGCGTTGAAGGCGGGAGGGGGAGCGAGCAGTACTTC.

The gene calls are TRBV7-8 and TRBJ1-5; a weak D match, TRBD1 (5 bases). Germline CDR1 and CDR2: SGHVS and FQNEAQ. Trimming left V 5 bases short and J 7 bases short, with 15 bases between. The CDR3 loop spans 14 amino acids. As DNA, the CDR3 is TGTGCCAGCAGCGCCCCCCTTGGGGGGCAGCCCCAGCATTTT. It is translated as CASSAPLGGQPQHF.

This CDR3 reads CASSLVGQLTGETQYF. As DNA, the CDR3 is TGTGCCAGCAGCTTAGTGGGACAGCTTACGGGAGAGACCCAGTACTTC. The chain links TRBV7-2 to TRBJ2-5; 7 bases line up with TRBD1. The CDR3 runs 16 residues. Germline lookup yields CDR1 SGHTA and CDR2 FQGNSA. Losses at the gene ends were 1 base for V and 4 bases for J; bases not matched to a gene: 9.

This clonotype was recorded a few times. The V call is TRBV9, the J call TRBJ2-6, with D unclear. Germline lookup yields CDR1 SGDLS and CDR2 YYNGEE. The CDR3 loop spans 16 amino acids. The ends were cut back, 3 bases at V and 4 bases at J, with 14 bases in the middle. The CDR3 DNA follows: TGTGCCAGCAGCGGTAGTTCACTTGGGGGGGCCAACGTCCTGACTTTC. As protein: CASSGSSLGGANVLTF.

The chain is built from TRBV6-1 and TRBJ1-1; a weak D match, TRBD1 (5 bases). Per the germline V gene, CDR1 is MNHNS and CDR2 is SASEGT. The V end lost 5 bases, the J end lost 4 bases, and 14 bases lay between the germline ends. The length of the CDR3 is 14 residues. In DNA, the CDR3 is TGTGCCAGCAGTCCGAGGGGAGTGGGCACTGAAGCTTTCTTT. It encodes CASSPRGVGTEAFF.

This clonotype was counted between two and nine times. The chain has TRBV10-3 and TRBJ1-6, with 8 bases matching TRBD1. The CDR3 sequence is 17 residues long. In germline, CDR1 is ENHRY, CDR2 SYGVKD. The trim removed 2 bases at V and 11 bases at J, leaving 14 bases unmatched. The CDR3 region is CAISERGQGSGLAPLHF. In DNA, the CDR3 is TGTGCCATCAGTGAGCGAGGACAGGGAAGCGGTTTGGCACCCCTCCACTTT.

This chain uses TRBV12-3 or TRBV12-4 with TRBJ2-7, with TRBD1 matching over 8 bases. The CDR3 runs 14 residues. V shed 6 bases and J 9 bases; nucleotides not matched to a gene: 13. The CDR3 loop is CASRPGTGLGWQYF. In nucleotides, the CDR3 is TGTGCCAGCAGGCCCGGGACAGGCCTAGGATGGCAGTACTTC.

This clonotype was seen ten or more times. This rearrangement joins TRBV9 to TRBJ2-1; D gene unclear. This CDR3 has 15 amino acids. Trimming shortened V by 4 bases and J by 4 bases, and 15 bases separated the two germline ends. Germline V gene lookup returns CDR1 SGDLS and CDR2 YYNGEE. The CDR3, as DNA: TGTGCCAGCAGCCCCGGGTCAGTAGCTTACAATGAGCAGTTCTTC. Translation gives CASSPGSVAYNEQFF.

This clonotype has a count of ten or more. The chain combines TRBV20-1 with TRBJ1-2; 10 positions match TRBD1. Germline lookup yields CDR1 DFQATT and CDR2 SNEGSKA (reference sequence). Trimming cost V 6 bases and J 5 bases; bases outside gene matches: 9. The CDR3 length is 14 residues. The CDR3 DNA follows: TGCAGTGCCCTAACCGGGGGACAGGGGTATGGCTACACCTTC. It specifies CSALTGGQGYGYTF.

Many counts were recorded for this clonotype. V gene TRBV5-1 combines with J gene TRBJ2-1; 8 bases line up with TRBD1. This CDR3 region has 14 residues. Trimming took 8 bases from V and 6 from J; bases not matched to a gene: 10. Germline V gives CDR1 SGHRS, CDR2 YFSETQ. The CDR3 coding sequence is TGCGCCAGGTCTATAGGACAGGGTGGCAATGAGCAGTTCTTC. Its translation: CARSIGQGGNEQFF.

This chain uses TRBV4-3 with TRBJ2-7, with D perhaps TRBD2 (5 bases). Germline V CDR1 and CDR2: LGHNA, YSLEER. The CDR3 runs to 15 residues. Trimming stripped 5 bases from V and 2 bases from J, with 16 bases between. CDR3: CASSEGLGSPYEQYF. The CDR3 DNA follows: TGCGCCAGCAGCGAAGGGCTGGGGAGCCCCTACGAGCAGTACTTC.

This clonotype was detected only a few times. The J gene is TRBJ2-5, the V gene TRBV5-5; 11 bases match TRBD1. Germline loops: CDR1 SGHKS, CDR2 YYEKEE (reference sequence). This CDR3 has 15 amino acids. V lost 0 bases to trimming and J lost 4 bases; unmatched junction nucleotides: 2. CDR3 sequence (DNA): TGTGCCAGCAGCTTGGCCGGGACAGGGGGAGAGACCCAGTACTTC. It specifies CASSLAGTGGETQYF.